One sample yielded the 21 T cell receptor beta chains listed below, sequenced in a study of monozygotic twins with inflammatory bowel disease. Using the 5' RACE reads, TCRdb records one entry per CDR3 protein without DNA. This listing includes about 93,000 distinct CDR3 sequences. Sequences were obtained from blood. The receptor set was obtained from a human donor with ulcerative colitis or Crohn's disease, or a healthy co-twin of an affected twin (not recorded which).

This chain links TRBV7-8 with TRBJ2-3; with no DNA, the TCRdb D assignment of TRBD2 cannot be verified. Germline V gives CDR1 SGHVS, CDR2 FQNEAQ. The CDR3 consists of 16 residues. The CDR3 sequence is CASSRGTGRAEDTQYF.

This chain connects TRBV5-1 to TRBJ1-1; TCRdb calls TRBD1, which cannot be checked without DNA. Germline lookup yields CDR1 SGHRS and CDR2 YFSETQ. The CDR3 consists of 15 residues. The CDR3 is CASSSEQGAGAEAFF.

V usage is TRBV12-3 or TRBV12-4 and J usage is TRBJ2-3; lacking DNA, the TRBD1 call made by TCRdb goes unchecked. The CDR3 spans 15 residues. This CDR3 reads CASSPGGGAGDTQYF.

The chain combines TRBV7-3 with TRBJ1-1. CDR1 and CDR2 from the germline V gene are SGHTA and FQGTGA. The CDR3 sequence is 13 residues long. The CDR3 loop reads CASSPDPGTEAFF.

The J gene is TRBJ1-2, the V gene TRBV15. Germline V gives CDR1 LNHNV, CDR2 YYDKDF (reference sequence). CDR3 length: 15 amino acids. CDR3 loop: CATSRDVERAYGYTF.

This chain uses TRBV5-1 with TRBJ2-1. This CDR3 has 13 amino acids. The V gene's germline CDR1 is SGHRS and CDR2 YFSETQ. The CDR3 spells CASSLLIDNEQFF.

The V and J genes are TRBV5-1 and TRBJ2-2; the D call of TRBD1 rests on TCRdb alone, since no DNA is present to check it. The CDR3 length is 16 residues. Looked up from germline, CDR1 is SGHRS and CDR2 is YFSETQ. CDR3 sequence reads: CASSAGRLMNTGELFF.

This sequence joins TRBV5-4 and TRBJ2-3; TCRdb returns TRBD1, unconfirmable since there is no DNA. This CDR3 comprises 13 residues. Germline values: CDR1 SGHNT, CDR2 YYREEE (reference sequence). CDR3 protein: CASSLAGADTQYF.

The J gene is TRBJ2-1, the V gene TRBV7-2. The CDR3 has 14 residues. Germline V gene sequence: CDR1 SGHTA, CDR2 FQGNSA. Here the CDR3 reads CASSFYGTYNEQFF.

The chain's CDR3 is CASSSKNLYEQYF. The J gene is TRBJ2-7, the V gene TRBV5-5. CDR3 length equals 13 residues. CDR1 SGHKS and CDR2 YYEKEE come from the germline V gene (reference sequence). The variable domain in full, with the rest retrieved from reference TRBV5-5 and TRBJ2-7, is DAGVTQSPTHLIKTRGQQVTLRCSPISGHKSVSWYQQVLGQGPQFIFQYYEKEERGRGNFPDRFSARQFPNYSSELNVNALLLGDSALYLCASSSKNLYEQYFGPGTRLTVT.

The chain is built from TRBV6-6 and TRBJ2-7; no DNA is available, so the TRBD1 call from TCRdb remains unchecked. Germline V gene data show CDR1 as MNHNY and CDR2 as SVGAGI (reference sequence). The CDR3 is made up of 14 amino acids. The CDR3 region is CASRNQDTSYEQYF.

The chain joins TRBV25-1 to TRBJ2-4; as DNA is missing, the TRBD1 call by TCRdb cannot be tested. The germline gives CDR1 MGHDK, CDR2 SYGVNS. The CDR3 is made up of 12 amino acids. This chain's CDR3 is CASSPRGNIQYF.

This chain links TRBV7-6 with TRBJ1-1. This CDR3 comprises 14 residues. CDR1 and CDR2 from the germline V gene are SGHVS and FNYEAQ. CDR3 residues: CASSLGLANTEAFF.

The chain couples TRBV7-6 to TRBJ2-5. From germline, CDR1 is SGHVS and CDR2 FNYEAQ. The CDR3 runs 12 residues. The chain's CDR3 is CASSLLSETQYF.

The chain uses TRBV19 and TRBJ2-5; TCRdb reports TRBD1, a call that lacks DNA to check it against. The CDR3 length is 15 residues. Looked up from germline, CDR1 is LNHDA and CDR2 is SQIVND (reference sequence). The CDR3 loop is CASSVDRGGLETQYF.

The chain uses TRBV6-1 and TRBJ2-4. Germline-derived CDR1 and CDR2 are MNHNS and SASEGT. This CDR3 has 15 amino acids. The chain's CDR3 is CASSELGIAKNIQYF.

This CDR3 reads CASSFLGTANTGELFF. The chain recombines TRBV27 with TRBJ2-2; there is no DNA to check the TCRdb D call of TRBD2. Germline CDR1 reads MNHEY; CDR2 reads SMNVEV (reference sequence). There are 16 residues in the CDR3.

The rearrangement uses TRBV20-1 and TRBJ1-2; lacking DNA, the TRBD1 call made by TCRdb goes unchecked. This CDR3 spans 11 amino acids. Germline V CDR1 and CDR2: DFQATT, SNEGSKA (reference sequence). CDR3 amino acids: CSARDRGGYTF.

This chain connects TRBV12-3 or TRBV12-4 to TRBJ1-1; without DNA, the TCRdb call of TRBD1 cannot be checked. This CDR3 spans 14 amino acids. CDR3 sequence reads: CASTPTPGVAEAFF.

The J gene is TRBJ1-3, the V gene TRBV2. The CDR3 contains 14 residues. The germline gives CDR1 SNHLY, CDR2 FYNNEI. The CDR3 here is CASKRSAFGNTIYF.

This chain connects TRBV24-1 to TRBJ2-3; TCRdb picks TRBD2, but there is no DNA to check that call. The CDR3 runs 16 residues. The germline CDR1 and CDR2 sequences are KGHDR and SFDVKD. The chain's CDR3 is CATSDPGGISTDTQYF.